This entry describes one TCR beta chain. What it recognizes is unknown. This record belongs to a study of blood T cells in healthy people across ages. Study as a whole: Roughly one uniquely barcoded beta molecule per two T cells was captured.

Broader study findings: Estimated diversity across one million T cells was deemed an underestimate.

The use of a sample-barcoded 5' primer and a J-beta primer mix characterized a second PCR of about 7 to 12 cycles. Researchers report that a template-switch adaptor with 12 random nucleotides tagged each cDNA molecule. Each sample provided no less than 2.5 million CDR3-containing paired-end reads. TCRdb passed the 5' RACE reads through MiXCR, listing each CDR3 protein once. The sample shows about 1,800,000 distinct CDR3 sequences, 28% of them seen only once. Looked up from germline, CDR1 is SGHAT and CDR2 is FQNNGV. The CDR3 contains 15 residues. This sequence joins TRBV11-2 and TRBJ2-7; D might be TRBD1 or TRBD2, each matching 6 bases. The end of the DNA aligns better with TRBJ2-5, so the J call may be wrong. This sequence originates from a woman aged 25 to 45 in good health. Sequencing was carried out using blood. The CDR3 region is CASGGLGGKGETQYF. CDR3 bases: TGTGCCAGTGGGGGCCTAGGGGGGAAGGGAGAGACCCAGTACTTC.